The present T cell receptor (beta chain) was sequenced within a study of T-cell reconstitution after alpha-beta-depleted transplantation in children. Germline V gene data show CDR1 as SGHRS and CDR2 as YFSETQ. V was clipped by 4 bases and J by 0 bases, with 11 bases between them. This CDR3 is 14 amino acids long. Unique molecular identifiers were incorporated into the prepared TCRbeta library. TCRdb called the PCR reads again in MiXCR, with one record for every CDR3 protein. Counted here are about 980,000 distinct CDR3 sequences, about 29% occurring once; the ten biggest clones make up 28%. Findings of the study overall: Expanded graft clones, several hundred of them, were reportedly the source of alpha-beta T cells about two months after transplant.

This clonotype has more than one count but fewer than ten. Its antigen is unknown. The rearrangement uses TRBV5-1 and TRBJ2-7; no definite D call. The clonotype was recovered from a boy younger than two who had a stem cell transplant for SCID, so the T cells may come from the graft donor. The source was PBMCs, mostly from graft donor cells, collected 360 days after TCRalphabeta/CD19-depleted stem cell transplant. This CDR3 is CASSPTRLSYEQYF. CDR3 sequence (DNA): TGCGCCAGCAGCCCCACGCGGCTCTCCTACGAGCAGTACTTC.